The TCR beta chain under discussion was sequenced for a study of T-cell memory formation after mild COVID-19. From the 5' RACE reads, TCRdb called clonotypes with MiXCR, one entry per CDR3 protein. The table has around 370,000 distinct CDR3 sequences, 21% seen once; the top ten hold under 15%. Notes on the study in general: Contracting CD4+ clones were located mainly in CM and EM, and CD8+ clones in EMRA. Confirmation was lacking for SARS-CoV-2 specificity of second-wave clones that peaked on day 37. Clones that shrank (day 15 to 85) were balanced CD4/CD8, whereas later expanders leaned CD4+.

This CDR3 spans 16 amino acids. V was trimmed by 5 bases and J by 1 base, leaving 16 bases between them. Germline-derived CDR1 and CDR2 are SGHVS and FQNEAQ. For this clonotype: Its antigen is not identified.

The sequenced sample consisted of PBMCs or a T cell subset sorted from them (not recorded which). The chain combines TRBV7-8 with TRBJ2-3, with D hard to call. The receptor's source is an adult woman who had mild COVID-19 (a few samples of this study predate the infection). Cell type and time point are not known. In DNA form, the CDR3 reads TGTGCCAGCAGCGTCCGGACCGGTCAAGGCACAGATACGCAGTATTTT. It yields the protein CASSVRTGQGTDTQYF.